This T cell receptor (beta chain) appears in the sequencing data of a study of PD-L1 blockade in urothelial cancer. Only in-frame clones appear in the TCRdb table, and some are missing; sequencing was by immunoSEQ multiplex PCR. The repertoire includes tens of thousands of clones, approximately 86% of them detected once, and approximately 2% sits in the top ten. Time point described: peripheral blood 6 weeks after treatment start. The CDR3 is 15 residues long. The germline V gene encodes CDR1 SGDLS and CDR2 YYNGEE. With 5 bases clipped from V and 3 bases from J, the junction kept 6 bases outside the gene matches.

The V call is TRBV9, the J call TRBJ2-2; TRBD2 aligns across 8 bases. The TCR was taken from a man in his fifties with urothelial cancer. Sequencing was performed on PBMCs, taken around atezolizumab (anti-PD-L1) treatment. The CDR3 here is CASRTGGLDTGELFF. The CDR3 nucleotides are TGTGCCAGCAGGACGGGAGGGTTGGACACCGGGGAGCTGTTTTTT.